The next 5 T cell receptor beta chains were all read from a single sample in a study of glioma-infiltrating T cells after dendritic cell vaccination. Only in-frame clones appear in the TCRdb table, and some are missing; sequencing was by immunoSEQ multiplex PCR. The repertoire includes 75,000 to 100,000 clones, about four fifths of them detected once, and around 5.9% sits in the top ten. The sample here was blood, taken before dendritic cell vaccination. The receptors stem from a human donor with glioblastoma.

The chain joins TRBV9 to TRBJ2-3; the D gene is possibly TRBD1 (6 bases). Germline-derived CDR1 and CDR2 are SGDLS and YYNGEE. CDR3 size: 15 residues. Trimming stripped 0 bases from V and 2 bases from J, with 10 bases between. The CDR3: CASSVGPGVTDTQYF. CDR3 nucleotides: TGTGCCAGCAGCGTAGGGCCAGGGGTCACAGATACGCAGTATTTT.

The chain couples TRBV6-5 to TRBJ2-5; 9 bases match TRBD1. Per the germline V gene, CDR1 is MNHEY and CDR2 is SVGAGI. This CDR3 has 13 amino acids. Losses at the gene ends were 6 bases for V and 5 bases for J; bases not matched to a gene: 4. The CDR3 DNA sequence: TGTGCCAGCAGCGGACAGGGGCGCGAGACCCAGTACTTC. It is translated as CASSGQGRETQYF.

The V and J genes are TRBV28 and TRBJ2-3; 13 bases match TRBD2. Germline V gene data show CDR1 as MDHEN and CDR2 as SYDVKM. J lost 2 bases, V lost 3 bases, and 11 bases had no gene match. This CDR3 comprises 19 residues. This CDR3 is CASSFPVGLAGENTDTQYF. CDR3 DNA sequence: TGTGCCAGCAGTTTCCCTGTCGGACTAGCGGGAGAAAACACAGATACGCAGTATTTT.

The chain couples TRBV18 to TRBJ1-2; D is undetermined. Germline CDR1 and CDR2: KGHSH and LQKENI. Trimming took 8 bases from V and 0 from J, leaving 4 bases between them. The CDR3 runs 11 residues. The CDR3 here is CASQTNYGYTF. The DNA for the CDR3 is TGTGCCAGCCAAACTAACTATGGCTACACCTTC. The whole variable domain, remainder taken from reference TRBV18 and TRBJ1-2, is NAGVMQNPRHLVRRRGQEARLRCSPMKGHSHVYWYRQLPEEGLKFMVYLQKENIIDESGMPKERFSAEFPKEGPSILRIQQVVRGDSAAYFCASQTNYGYTFGSGTRLTVV.

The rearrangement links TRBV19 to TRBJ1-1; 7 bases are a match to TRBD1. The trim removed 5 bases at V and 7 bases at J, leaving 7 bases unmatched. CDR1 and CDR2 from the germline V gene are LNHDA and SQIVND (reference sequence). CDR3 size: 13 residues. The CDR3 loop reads CASSGRGWGEAFF. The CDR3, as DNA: TGTGCCAGTAGTGGCAGGGGGTGGGGTGAAGCTTTCTTT. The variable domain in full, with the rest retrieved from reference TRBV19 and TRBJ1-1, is DGGITQSPKYLFRKEGQNVTLSCEQNLNHDAMYWYRQDPGQGLRLIYYSQIVNDFQKGDIAEGYSVSREKKESFPLTVTSAQKNPTAFYLCASSGRGWGEAFFGQGTRLTVV.